A selection of T cell receptor beta chains follows, all from one sample in a study of T cell responses to AZD1222 COVID-19 vaccine. The protocol was immunoSEQ multiplex PCR, while the TCRdb copy is restricted to in-frame clones and leaves out a portion. The sample holds approximately 110,000 clones, 88% seen once. Sequencing was performed on peripheral blood, taken on day 0 of AZD1222 vaccination. Source of these receptors: an adult in good health. Both conserved end residues are part of each CDR3.

v_gene	j_gene	CDR3aa
TRBV7-9	TRBJ1-6	CASSLDPGRSPLHF
TRBV5-4	TRBJ2-5	CASSLGGGSEETQYF
TRBV7-8	TRBJ2-1	CASSRTITSYNEQFF
TRBV5-1	TRBJ2-7	CASSSTREPHEQYF
TRBV4-3	TRBJ2-7	CASSQGRGTAYEQYF
TRBV24-1	TRBJ2-1	CATSDPGSEQFF
TRBV7-3	TRBJ1-2	CASSTRTGDGYTF
TRBV11-2	TRBJ2-7	CASSFTGGPYEQYF
TRBV13	TRBJ2-3	CASSLHPSSGGTDTQYF
TRBV3-1/TRBV3-2	TRBJ1-5	CASSQDTRVNQPQHF
TRBV7-9	TRBJ2-1	CASSPGTGDWNEQFF
TRBV24-1	TRBJ2-7	CATQEGAGEQYF
TRBV5-8	TRBJ2-5	CASSLKLTMGETQYF
TRBV7-2	TRBJ1-2	CASSLASGQLYGYTF
TRBV5-1	TRBJ2-2	CASSLGPGELFF
TRBV9	TRBJ2-1	CASSVAISGRRNEQFF
TRBV2	TRBJ1-4	CASSETGVRGASEKLFF
TRBV29-1	TRBJ2-7	CSVGLAGVEQYF
TRBV27	TRBJ1-5	CASSLFGSQPQHF
TRBV4-2	TRBJ1-5	CASSLRTSGQPQHF
TRBV6-5	TRBJ2-7	CASSYALTYEQYF
TRBV27	TRBJ1-2	CASSLFVGGRDGGYTF